Below, one TCR beta chain is given with its context. The data were produced by immunoSEQ multiplex PCR, yet TCRdb's version contains in-frame clones alone and is incomplete. The sample consists of around 100,000 clones, more than 75% of them appearing once. The entry originates in a study of T cell responses to AZD1222 COVID-19 vaccine. The sequence derives from an adult in good health. This material consisted of peripheral blood, taken on day 0 of MenACWY control vaccination.

The CDR3 coding sequence is TGTGCCAGCAGCTTGTCGGGACTATACAATGAGCAGTTCTTC. This sequence encodes CASSLSGLYNEQFF. The genes are TRBV5-4 and TRBJ2-1, with 7 nucleotides matching TRBD2. CDR3 length: 14 residues. Germline lookup yields CDR1 SGHNT and CDR2 YYREEE (reference sequence). The V segment lost 1 base and the J segment 4 bases; nucleotides outside the gene matches: 2. Drawing the rest from reference TRBV5-4 and TRBJ2-1, the complete variable domain is ETGVTQSPTHLIKTRGQQVTLRCSSQSGHNTVSWYQQALGQGPQFIFQYYREEENGRGNFPPRFSGLQFPNYSSELNVNALELDDSALYLCASSLSGLYNEQFFGPGTRLTVL.